The 16 T cell receptor beta chains below were found in one sample sequenced in a study of T cells expressing NK-cell markers. TCRdb derives one entry per CDR3 protein from the 5' RACE reads, leaving out DNA. The sample includes 300,000 to 450,000 distinct CDR3 sequences. Sequencing used blood T cells: a sorted CD56 or NKG2C T cell subset, CD4+ or CD8+ T cells, or bulk PBMC T cells (not recorded which). The receptors originated from a man aged 18-75 years in good health.

V usage is TRBV7-2 and J usage is TRBJ2-1; TCRdb lists TRBD2, though no DNA is available to test this call. The germline V gene encodes CDR1 SGHTA and CDR2 FQGNSA. The CDR3 contains 17 residues. The CDR3 loop is CASSHGLAIGPWDEQFF.

This chain connects TRBV6-1 to TRBJ1-1; TCRdb gives TRBD1 as the D gene, but with no DNA this cannot be confirmed. Germline loops: CDR1 MNHNS, CDR2 SASEGT. The CDR3 totals 15 residues. The CDR3 here is CASSEAGAGNTEAFF.

The chain is built from TRBV10-2 and TRBJ2-4. The CDR3 totals 13 residues. The germline gives CDR1 WSHSY, CDR2 SAAADI. The CDR3 sequence is CASSEIAKNIQYF.

V usage is TRBV28 and J usage is TRBJ1-2. This CDR3 is 15 amino acids long. In germline, CDR1 is MDHEN, CDR2 SYDVKM. This CDR3 reads CASSPGGGTSYGYTF.

The rearrangement uses TRBV7-8 and TRBJ2-3; TCRdb's D call, TRBD1, is unchecked because there is no DNA. The germline V gene encodes CDR1 SGHVS and CDR2 FQNEAQ. CDR3 length: 17 amino acids. CDR3: CASSHPRVIDGTDTQYF.

The V gene is TRBV6-1, the J gene TRBJ2-5; TCRdb calls TRBD2, which cannot be checked without DNA. The CDR3 has 13 residues. CDR1 MNHNS and CDR2 SASEGT come from the germline V gene. The CDR3 is CASSDGTTRTQYF.

The chain recombines TRBV7-9 with TRBJ1-4; the TCRdb D gene call, TRBD1, has no DNA to confirm it. CDR1 and CDR2 (germline): SEHNR, FQNEAQ (reference sequence). The CDR3 length is 16 residues. The CDR3 is CASSVIRGTNVEKLFF.

This rearrangement joins TRBV10-1 to TRBJ2-1; the TCRdb D gene call, TRBD2, has no DNA to confirm it. CDR3 length: 15 residues. Germline CDR1 and CDR2: WNHNN and SYGVQD (reference sequence). CDR3 protein: CARGFTSGQPNEQFF.

The V call is TRBV20-1, the J call TRBJ1-4; as DNA is missing, the TRBD1 call by TCRdb cannot be tested. Germline V gene sequence: CDR1 DFQATT, CDR2 SNEGSKA (reference sequence). This CDR3 has 14 amino acids. The chain's CDR3 is CSASGTVPIAKLFF.

The chain employs TRBV5-5 and TRBJ1-2; without DNA, the TCRdb call of TRBD1 cannot be checked. Germline lookup yields CDR1 SGHKS and CDR2 YYEKEE (reference sequence). CDR3 size: 14 residues. The CDR3: CASSASGQLLGYTF.

V is TRBV6-4 and J is TRBJ2-1; TCRdb indicates TRBD2, and absent DNA this call remains unverified. The CDR3 runs to 20 residues. Germline loops: CDR1 MRHNA, CDR2 SNTAGT. The CDR3 sequence: CASSPLPGGSGGGSYNEQFF.

The V gene is TRBV12-3 or TRBV12-4, the J gene TRBJ1-2; TCRdb returns TRBD1, unconfirmable since there is no DNA. The CDR3 is 14 amino acids. The CDR3: CASSLAGKGFGYTF.

V gene TRBV6-6 combines with J gene TRBJ1-2; TCRdb calls TRBD1, which cannot be checked without DNA. The CDR3 is 12 residues long. The germline CDR1 and CDR2 sequences are MNHNY and SVGAGI (reference sequence). CDR3 protein: CASSPESGGYTF.

This chain joins TRBV7-6 and TRBJ2-3; TCRdb returns TRBD1, unconfirmable since there is no DNA. CDR3 length equals 16 residues. The germline CDR1 and CDR2 sequences are SGHVS and FNYEAQ. This CDR3 reads CASSLGGTGGTDTQYF.

The CDR3 reads CASSKRLAGSYEQYF. This chain uses TRBV6-1 with TRBJ2-7; TCRdb outputs TRBD2, but without DNA this stays unchecked. Germline V lookup: CDR1 MNHNS, CDR2 SASEGT. The CDR3 covers 15 residues.

CDR3 region: CASSLFSGTGGSNTGELFF. The rearrangement joins TRBV5-4 to TRBJ2-2; the D call from TCRdb, TRBD1, cannot be confirmed without DNA. Germline V gene data show CDR1 as SGHNT and CDR2 as YYREEE (reference sequence). The CDR3 is made up of 19 amino acids.